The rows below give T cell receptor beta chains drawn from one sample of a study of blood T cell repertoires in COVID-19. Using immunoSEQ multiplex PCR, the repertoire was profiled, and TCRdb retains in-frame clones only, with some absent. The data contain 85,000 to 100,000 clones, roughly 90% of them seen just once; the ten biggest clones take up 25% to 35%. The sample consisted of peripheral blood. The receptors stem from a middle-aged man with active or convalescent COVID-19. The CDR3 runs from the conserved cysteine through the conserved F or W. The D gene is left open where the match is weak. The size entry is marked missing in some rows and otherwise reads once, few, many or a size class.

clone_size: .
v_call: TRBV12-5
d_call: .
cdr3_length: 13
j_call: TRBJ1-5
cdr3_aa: CASGIDSYQPQHF
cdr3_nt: TGTGCTAGTGGGATCGACAGTTATCAGCCCCAGCATTTT

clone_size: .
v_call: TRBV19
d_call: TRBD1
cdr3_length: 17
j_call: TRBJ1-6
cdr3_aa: CASSIPGQGIYNSPLHF
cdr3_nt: TGTGCCAGTAGTATTCCGGGACAGGGAATTTATAATTCACCCCTCCACTTT

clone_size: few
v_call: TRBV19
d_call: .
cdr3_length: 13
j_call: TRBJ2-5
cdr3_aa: CASSSTSTETQYF
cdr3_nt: TGTGCCAGTAGTTCCACTAGCACAGAGACCCAGTACTTC

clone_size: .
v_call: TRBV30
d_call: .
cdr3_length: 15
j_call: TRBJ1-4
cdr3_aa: CAWSSPTGTNEKLFF
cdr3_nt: TGTGCCTGGAGTTCCCCGACAGGAACTAATGAAAAACTGTTTTTT

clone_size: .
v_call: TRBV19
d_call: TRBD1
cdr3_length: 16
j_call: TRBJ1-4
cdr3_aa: CASSVRTGNPNEKLFF
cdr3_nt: TGTGCCAGTAGCGTTCGGACAGGGAATCCTAATGAAAAACTGTTTTTT

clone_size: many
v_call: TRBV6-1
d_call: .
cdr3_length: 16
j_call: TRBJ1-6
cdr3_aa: CASSEAGGGRNSPLHF
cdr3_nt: TGTGCCAGCAGTGAAGCCGGTGGGGGCCGTAATTCACCCCTCCACTTT

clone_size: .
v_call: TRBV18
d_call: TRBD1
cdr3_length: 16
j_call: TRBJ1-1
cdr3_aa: CASSPRDRGRSTEAFF
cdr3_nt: TGTGCCAGCTCACCTCGGGACAGGGGGCGATCTACTGAAGCTTTCTTT

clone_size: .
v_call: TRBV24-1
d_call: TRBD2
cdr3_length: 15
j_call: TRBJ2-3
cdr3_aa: CATSEHAGREGVLYF
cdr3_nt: TGTGCCACCAGTGAACACGCCGGGCGGGAGGGCGTCTTGTATTTT

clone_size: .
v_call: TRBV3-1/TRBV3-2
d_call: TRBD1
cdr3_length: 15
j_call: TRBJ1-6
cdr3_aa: CASSPLQGEKSPLHF
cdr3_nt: TGTGCCAGCAGCCCCCTCCAGGGGGAGAAATCACCCCTCCACTTT

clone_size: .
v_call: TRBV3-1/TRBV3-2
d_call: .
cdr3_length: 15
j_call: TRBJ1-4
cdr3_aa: CASSRTGGTRGKLFF
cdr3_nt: TGTGCCAGCAGCCGGACGGGAGGTACAAGGGGGAAACTGTTTTTT

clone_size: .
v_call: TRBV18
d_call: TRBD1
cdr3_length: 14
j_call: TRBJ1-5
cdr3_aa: CASSRQGSNQPQHF
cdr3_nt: TGTGCCAGCTCAAGACAGGGGAGCAATCAGCCCCAGCATTTT

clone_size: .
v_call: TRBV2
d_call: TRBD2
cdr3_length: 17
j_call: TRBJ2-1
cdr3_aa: CASSDSPPGGVLHEQFF
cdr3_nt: TGTGCCAGCAGTGATTCCCCTCCGGGGGGTGTATTACATGAGCAGTTCTTC

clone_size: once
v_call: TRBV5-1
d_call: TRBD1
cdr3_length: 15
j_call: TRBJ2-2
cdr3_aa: CASSLGRQGTGELFF
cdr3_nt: TGCGCCAGCAGCTTGGGGCGACAGGGCACCGGGGAGCTGTTTTTT

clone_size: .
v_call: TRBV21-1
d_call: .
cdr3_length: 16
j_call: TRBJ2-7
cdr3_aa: CASSKVFDRVGYEQYF
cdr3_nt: TGTGCCAGCAGCAAAGTCTTCGACAGGGTCGGATACGAGCAGTACTTC

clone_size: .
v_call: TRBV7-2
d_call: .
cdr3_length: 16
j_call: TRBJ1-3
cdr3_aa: CASSLVGTGGSFTIYF
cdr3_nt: TGTGCCAGCAGCTTAGTCGGGACCGGGGGGAGCTTCACCATATATTTT

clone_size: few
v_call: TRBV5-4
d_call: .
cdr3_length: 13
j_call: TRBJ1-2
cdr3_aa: CASSLGTFYGYTF
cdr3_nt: TGTGCCAGCAGCTTAGGGACTTTTTATGGCTACACCTTC

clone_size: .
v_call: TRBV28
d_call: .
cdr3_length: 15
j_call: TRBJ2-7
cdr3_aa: CASSFPGTDARGLYF
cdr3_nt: TGTGCCAGCAGTTTTCCCGGGACAGACGCGCGGGGTCTGTACTTC

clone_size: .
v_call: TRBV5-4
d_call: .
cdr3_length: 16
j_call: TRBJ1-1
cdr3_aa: CASRPSMGQMNTEAFF
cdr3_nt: TGTGCCAGCAGACCATCTATGGGACAAATGAACACTGAAGCTTTCTTT

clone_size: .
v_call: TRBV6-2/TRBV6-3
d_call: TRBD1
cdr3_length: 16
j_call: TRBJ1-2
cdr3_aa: CASSYVAGGLNYGYTF
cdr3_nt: TGTGCCAGCAGTTACGTGGCAGGGGGCTTGAACTATGGCTACACCTTC

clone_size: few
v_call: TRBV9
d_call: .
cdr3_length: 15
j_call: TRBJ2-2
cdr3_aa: CASSVVATNTGELFF
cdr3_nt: TGTGCCAGCAGCGTAGTGGCAACGAACACCGGGGAGCTGTTTTTT

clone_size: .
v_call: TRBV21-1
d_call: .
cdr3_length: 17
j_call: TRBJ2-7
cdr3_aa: CASSKWGPAGAVYEQYF
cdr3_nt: TGTGCCAGCAGCAAATGGGGGCCGGCAGGGGCGGTCTACGAGCAGTACTTC

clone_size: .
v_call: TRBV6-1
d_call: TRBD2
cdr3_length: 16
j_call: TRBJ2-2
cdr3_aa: CASSGNSGRAAGELFF
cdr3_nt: TGTGCCAGCAGTGGGAATAGCGGGAGGGCCGCCGGGGAGCTGTTTTTT

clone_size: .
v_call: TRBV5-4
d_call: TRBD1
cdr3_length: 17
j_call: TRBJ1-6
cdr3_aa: CASSLEQGATFSSPLHF
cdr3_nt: TGTGCCAGCAGCTTGGAGCAGGGGGCGACCTTCTCTTCACCCCTCCACTTT

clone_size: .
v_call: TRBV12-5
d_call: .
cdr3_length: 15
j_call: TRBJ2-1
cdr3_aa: CASGLVLTRYNEQFF
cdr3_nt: TGTGCTAGTGGTTTGGTACTAACTAGGTACAATGAGCAGTTCTTC

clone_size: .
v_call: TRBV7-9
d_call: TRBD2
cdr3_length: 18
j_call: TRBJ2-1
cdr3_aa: CASSSSVASGYSYNEQFF
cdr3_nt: TGTGCCAGCAGCTCCTCCGTTGCTAGCGGATACTCCTACAATGAGCAGTTCTTC

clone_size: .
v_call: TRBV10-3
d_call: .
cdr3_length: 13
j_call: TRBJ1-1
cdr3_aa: CATLAVMNTEAFF
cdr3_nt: TGTGCCACCCTGGCAGTAATGAACACTGAAGCTTTCTTT

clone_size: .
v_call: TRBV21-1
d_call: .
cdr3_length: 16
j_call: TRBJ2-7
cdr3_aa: CASSKRPWTSIDEQYF
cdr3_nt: TGTGCCAGCAGCAAAAGGCCGTGGACTAGTATAGACGAGCAGTACTTC

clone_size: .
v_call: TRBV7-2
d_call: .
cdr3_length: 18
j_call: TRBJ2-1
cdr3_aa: CASSLGLFGDPSYNEQFF
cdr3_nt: TGTGCCAGCAGCTTAGGGCTCTTCGGGGATCCCTCCTACAATGAGCAGTTCTTC

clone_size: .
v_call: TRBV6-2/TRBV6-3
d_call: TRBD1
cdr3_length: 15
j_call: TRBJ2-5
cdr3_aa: CASSLDGTGARTQYF
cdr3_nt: TGTGCCAGCAGCCTTGACGGGACAGGGGCCCGAACCCAGTACTTC

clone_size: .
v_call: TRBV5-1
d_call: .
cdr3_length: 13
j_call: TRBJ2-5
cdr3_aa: CASSLNAGETQYF
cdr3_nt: TGCGCCAGCAGCTTGAACGCCGGAGAGACCCAGTACTTC

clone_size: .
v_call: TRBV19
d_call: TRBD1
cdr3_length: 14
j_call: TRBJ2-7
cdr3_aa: CASSRDRVGDEQYF
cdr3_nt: TGTGCCAGTAGTAGGGACAGGGTAGGCGACGAGCAGTACTTC